This entry features one T cell receptor beta chain sequence. The antigen is undetermined. Germline CDR1 and CDR2: ENHRY and SYGVKD. The CDR3 totals 13 residues. V lost 0 bases and J 5 bases, leaving 7 bases between the germline ends. Method: immunoSEQ multiplex PCR; TCRdb's copy keeps in-frame clones and lacks some. Among fewer than 150,000 clones listed, 90% were seen once. The data derive from a study of T cell responses to AZD1222 COVID-19 vaccine. Study findings and constraints: The study found vaccine-associated CD4 TCRs spanning spike, dominant at 160-218 and 743-854. A mostly white British donor set with more females was recruited, and clonal diversity was possibly underestimated.

This specimen was peripheral blood, taken on day 0 of AZD1222 vaccination. V usage is TRBV10-3 and J usage is TRBJ1-2, with D possibly matching TRBD1 (5 bases). The source of this sequence is an adult in good health. CDR3 region: CAISESDRYGYTF. As DNA, the CDR3 is TGTGCCATCAGTGAGTCAGACAGATATGGCTACACCTTC.